Listed below are T cell receptor beta chains from one sample, sequenced in a study of shared clonotypes between healthy human individuals. TCRdb keeps only in-frame clones here, not all; method: immunoSEQ multiplex PCR. Here the sample spans some 2.1 million clones, 85% to 95% being singletons. Sequencing input: naive CD4+ T cells sorted from blood. Every receptor here comes from a man younger than 35 in good health. CDR3s include the opening cysteine and the closing phenylalanine or tryptophan. A D gene is named only where the DNA matches it firmly. Not all rows give a size; the values are once, few, many and, for expanded clones, a class.

once,TRBJ2-3,TRBD1,TRBV2,TGTGCCAGCAGTGCTGAGGACAGGGGGTGGGATACGCAGTATTTT,CASSAEDRGWDTQYF
-,TRBJ2-3,-,TRBV5-1,TGCGCCAGCAGCTTGGGTTTGATTGATACGCAGTATTTT,CASSLGLIDTQYF
-,TRBJ1-6,-,TRBV6-4,TGTGCCAGCAGCAGACGTGAGGGCCCCAACAGGATTGTTTGGAATTCACCCCTCCACTTT,CASSRREGPNRIVWNSPLHF
-,TRBJ1-5,TRBD1,TRBV9,TGTGCCAGCAGCGCCGGGACAGGAAATCAGCCCCAGCATTTT,CASSAGTGNQPQHF
-,TRBJ2-3,-,TRBV10-1,TGCGCCAGCAACACCCCCTCCAGGGCAAGCACAGATACGCAGTATTTT,CASNTPSRASTDTQYF
once,TRBJ1-1,-,TRBV6-6,TGTGCCAGCAGTTCAAGGGGCCTCTTGGCGAACACTGAAGCTTTCTTT,CASSSRGLLANTEAFF
-,TRBJ1-4,-,TRBV7-2,TGTGCCAGCAGCTCCGGACAGAAAACAACTAATGAAAAACTGTTTTTT,CASSSGQKTTNEKLFF
-,TRBJ1-6,-,TRBV27,TGTGCCAGCAGACTTGAAACGGTCCAGGGGTCCACACCCCTCCACTTT,CASRLETVQGSTPLHF
-,TRBJ1-2,-,TRBV5-1,TGCGCCAGCAGCTTGGGTATCGGGATTTCCGGCTACACCTTC,CASSLGIGISGYTF
-,TRBJ1-4,-,TRBV6-1,TGTGCCAGCAGTGAGAGGGATAATGAAAAACTGTTTTTT,CASSERDNEKLFF
-,TRBJ2-1,-,TRBV6-1,TGTGCCAGCAGGCCGGACATCCATGAGCAGTTCTTC,CASRPDIHEQFF
-,TRBJ2-1,-,TRBV7-2,TGTGCCAGCAGCCCCCGAGGTAGCGTGGGGAGAAATGAGCAGTTCTTC,CASSPRGSVGRNEQFF
-,TRBJ2-7,-,TRBV4-2,TGTGCCAGCAGCCAAGTTGGACCTTCCTACGAGCAGTACTTC,CASSQVGPSYEQYF
-,TRBJ2-5,TRBD2,TRBV5-1,TGCGCCAGCAGCTTGGGTCCTAGCGGGAGTCTGGAGACCCAGTACTTC,CASSLGPSGSLETQYF
-,TRBJ1-2,-,TRBV6-1,TGTGCCAGCAGTGAAGGGGGGACGACCCGTTTTAACTATGGCTACACCTTC,CASSEGGTTRFNYGYTF
-,TRBJ2-3,TRBD1,TRBV25-1,TGTGCCAGCAGTGATATTGGACAGGGTACAGATACGCAGTATTTT,CASSDIGQGTDTQYF
-,TRBJ2-2,-,TRBV6-5,TGTGCCAGTTCGAGGACAGTTGCGAACACCGGGGAGCTGTTTTTT,CASSRTVANTGELFF
-,TRBJ2-7,-,TRBV4-2,TGTGCCAGCAGCCAAGAGGCTTTATACGAGCAGTACTTC,CASSQEALYEQYF
once,TRBJ1-1,TRBD1,TRBV5-1,TGCGCCAGCAGCTTGGAAGGCCACACAGGGGGACCGACTTTCTTT,CASSLEGHTGGPTFF
-,TRBJ2-7,TRBD1,TRBV27,TGTGCCAGCAGTTTATCTACAGGGGCTCACGAGCAGTACTTC,CASSLSTGAHEQYF
-,TRBJ2-7,TRBD1,TRBV4-1,TGCGCCAGCAGCCAAGATCCCGCAGGGGGCGAGAACGAGCAGTACTTC,CASSQDPAGGENEQYF
-,TRBJ2-7,-,TRBV18,TGTGCCAGCTCTGTCGAGACAGGCTACGAGCAGTACTTC,CASSVETGYEQYF
-,TRBJ2-5,-,TRBV5-6,TGTGCCAGCACCCCTTCCTATGGGGGCCTTGGAGAGACCCAGTACTTC,CASTPSYGGLGETQYF
-,TRBJ1-1,-,TRBV5-4,TGTGCCAGCAGCCCACGGACAGCTGGAGCTATAATGAACACTGAAGCTTTCTTT,CASSPRTAGAIMNTEAFF
few,TRBJ2-5,-,TRBV2,TGTGCCAGCAGTGAACAGAAAGAGACCCAGTACTTC,CASSEQKETQYF
-,TRBJ2-5,-,TRBV2,TGTGCCAGCAGTAACGACAACCAAGAGACCCAGTACTTC,CASSNDNQETQYF
-,TRBJ2-1,-,TRBV28,TGTGCCAGCAGTCCTCAGTGGAATGAGCAGTTCTTC,CASSPQWNEQFF
-,TRBJ2-2,-,TRBV5-4,TGTGCCAGCAGCTTTGATACGAACACCGGGGAGCTGTTTTTT,CASSFDTNTGELFF
-,TRBJ2-3,-,TRBV4-3,TGCGCCAGCAGCCAAGGGTATGGGCTAGAGACAGATACGCAGTATTTT,CASSQGYGLETDTQYF
-,TRBJ1-6,-,TRBV19,TGTGCCAGTACTCGGGGAGAGTATAATTCACCCCTCCACTTT,CASTRGEYNSPLHF
once,TRBJ2-1,TRBD2,TRBV7-3,TGTGCCAGCAGCTATGAGCGGGGGGCTTACAATGAGCAGTTCTTC,CASSYERGAYNEQFF
-,TRBJ2-7,TRBD1,TRBV4-2,TGTGCCAGCAGCCAAGATGGGACAGGGGGGAATGAGCAGTACTTC,CASSQDGTGGNEQYF
-,TRBJ1-2,-,TRBV6-1,TGTGCCAGCAGGGCCGGGACGGCCGATGGCTACACCTTC,CASRAGTADGYTF
-,TRBJ2-3,TRBD2,TRBV4-1,TGCGCCAGCAGCCAAGATTACCGACTAGCGGGGGGTATCACAGATACGCAGTATTTT,CASSQDYRLAGGITDTQYF
-,TRBJ2-3,-,TRBV4-2,TGTGCCAGCAGCCGGGGAGGGGGGGATACGCAGTATTTT,CASSRGGGDTQYF